One and the same sample provided the 32 T cell receptor beta chains below, sequenced in a study of blood T cell repertoires in COVID-19 (dated by TCRdb to between 2020 and 2021). The library was made by the immunoSEQ multiplex PCR assay. The table comes from immuneACCESS by way of TCRdb, which keeps in-frame sequences with V and J called. Part of the clones is missing from these tables; in studies checked, under half for an unresolved V gene and the rest for unknown reasons. Present in this sample are approximately 70,000 clones, approximately 90% of which were seen just once. Approximately 6.4% of the sample comes from the top ten. What was sequenced was peripheral blood. The receptors here all came from an older woman with acute or convalescent COVID-19.

This chain uses TRBV20-1 with TRBJ1-1, with a weak D call TRBD1 (6 bases). CDR3 length: 11 amino acids. Germline V gene data show CDR1 as DFQATT and CDR2 as SNEGSKA (reference sequence). V shed 7 bases and J shed 5 bases, with 11 bases lying between them. As DNA, the CDR3 is TGCAGTGTGAGGGGACAAACTGAAGCTTTCTTT. It codes for CSVRGQTEAFF.

This chain joins TRBV12-5 and TRBJ1-1, with D possibly matching TRBD1 (6 bases). Germline V gene sequence: CDR1 LGHNT, CDR2 FRNRAP. This CDR3 has 13 amino acids. V lost 6 bases and J 3 bases, leaving 11 bases between the germline ends. CDR3 coding DNA: TGTGCTAGTGGATCGGACAGCTACACTGAAGCTTTCTTT. This sequence encodes CASGSDSYTEAFF.

The chain has TRBV5-4 and TRBJ1-6; TRBD1 aligns across 9 bases. Trimming cost V 0 bases and J 7 bases; bases outside gene matches: 5. Germline V gives CDR1 SGHNT, CDR2 YYREEE (reference sequence). CDR3 length: 16 amino acids. The DNA of the CDR3 is TGTGCCAGCAGCTTGGAGACAGGGGGGCCCAATTCACCCCTCCACTTT. Encoded protein: CASSLETGGPNSPLHF.

For this clone: Germline is not matched at one junction end, which may reflect a read error. The chain has TRBV3-1 (or the pseudogene TRBV3-2) and TRBJ1-3; D is perhaps TRBD1 (6 bases). The CDR3 consists of 15 residues. Germline V CDR1 and CDR2: LGHDT, YNNKEL (reference sequence). DNA of the CDR3: TGTACCAGCAGCCCCCTCCCCCAGGGGGGAAACACCATATATTTT. The encoded protein is CTSSPLPQGGNTIYF.

The rearrangement uses TRBV5-1 and TRBJ2-2; 7 bases are a match to TRBD1. The V gene's germline CDR1 is SGHRS and CDR2 YFSETQ. The CDR3 has 17 amino acids. Trimming took 4 bases from V and 0 from J; bases not matched to a gene: 9. This chain's CDR3 is CASSPPRTGSNTGELFF. The CDR3 nucleotides read TGCGCCAGCAGCCCGCCCCGGACAGGATCGAACACCGGGGAGCTGTTTTTT. Supplemented by reference TRBV5-1 and TRBJ2-2, the full variable domain reads KAGVTQTPRYLIKTRGQQVTLSCSPISGHRSVSWYQQTPGQGLQFLFEYFSETQRNKGNFPGRFSGRQFSNSRSEMNVSTLELGDSALYLCASSPPRTGSNTGELFFGEGSRLTVL.

J is TRBJ2-2 and V is TRBV24-1; 8 nucleotides match TRBD1. Germline values: CDR1 KGHDR, CDR2 SFDVKD. The CDR3 sequence is 15 residues long. J was trimmed by 6 bases and V by 3 bases; bases with no gene match: 5. The CDR3 DNA sequence: TGTGCCACCAGTGATCTGGACAGGGAGGCCGGGGAGCTGTTTTTT. Encoded protein: CATSDLDREAGELFF.

The V gene is TRBV11-3, the J gene TRBJ2-2; no definite D call. Trimming stripped 6 bases from V and 3 bases from J, with 14 bases between. The CDR3 is 15 residues long. Germline CDR1 reads SGHNT; CDR2 reads YENEEA. The CDR3 DNA reads as TGTGCCAGCAGTTCCCAGGAAATGTACACCGGGGAGCTGTTTTTT. It yields the protein CASSSQEMYTGELFF.

This clone came up a few times. The chain carries TRBV6-4 and TRBJ2-7; 11 bases map to TRBD1. The CDR3 totals 15 residues. Germline CDR1 and CDR2: MRHNA and SNTAGT. The trim removed 4 bases at V and 4 bases at J, leaving 6 bases unmatched. The CDR3 is CASSASGTGGYEQYF. The CDR3, as DNA: TGTGCCAGCAGTGCCTCCGGGACAGGGGGGTACGAGCAGTACTTC.

This chain uses TRBV28 with TRBJ1-6, with a tentative D call TRBD1 (5 bases). Trimming pared 2 bases from V and 8 bases from J, leaving 13 bases between. The CDR3 length is 15 residues. Germline lookup yields CDR1 MDHEN and CDR2 SYDVKM. For the CDR3, the DNA is TGTGCCAGCAGTTTAGTGCGGGGCGCTTATTCACCCCTCCACTTT. Translation: CASSLVRGAYSPLHF.

V gene TRBV4-1 combines with J gene TRBJ1-5; 9 nucleotides match TRBD1. The CDR3 consists of 18 residues. From germline, CDR1 is MGHRA and CDR2 YSYEKL. Trimming at V came to 0 bases and at J to 6 bases, leaving 12 bases not matched to a gene. CDR3 nucleotides: TGCGCCAGCAGCCAAGATTTTAGAGGACAGGGGTCGTCTCAGCCCCAGCATTTT. Amino acid sequence: CASSQDFRGQGSSQPQHF.

The chain employs TRBV7-2 and TRBJ2-3; the match to TRBD2 covers 9 bases. Per the germline V gene, CDR1 is SGHTA and CDR2 is FQGNSA. There are 15 residues in the CDR3. J lost 10 bases, V lost 5 bases, and 13 bases had no gene match. Here the CDR3 reads CASSPSGGPVQAQYF. DNA of the CDR3: TGTGCCAGCAGCCCAAGCGGGGGGCCCGTTCAGGCGCAGTATTTT.

The V call is TRBV5-1, the J call TRBJ1-1, with D tentatively TRBD1 (5 bases). The germline V gene encodes CDR1 SGHRS and CDR2 YFSETQ. V lost 3 bases and J lost 4, with 13 bases in between. This CDR3 is 14 amino acids long. CDR3 amino acids: CASSYPGRITEAFF. The CDR3 nucleotides read TGCGCCAGCAGCTACCCAGGGAGGATCACTGAAGCTTTCTTT.

This chain connects TRBV5-1 to TRBJ2-3, with a tentative D call TRBD2 (7 bases). The CDR3 contains 15 residues. CDR1 is SGHRS and CDR2 is YFSETQ in the germline V gene. With 4 bases removed from V and 6 bases from J, the gap between germline ends came to 18 bases. The CDR3 sequence is CASSPPRGGADTQYF. DNA of the CDR3: TGCGCCAGCAGCCCCCCCAGGGGAGGGGCGGATACGCAGTATTTT.

The chain joins TRBV5-1 to TRBJ2-3, with a tentative D call TRBD2 (5 bases). Germline V gene lookup returns CDR1 SGHRS and CDR2 YFSETQ. V was trimmed by 0 bases and J by 5 bases, leaving 10 bases between them. CDR3 length equals 14 residues. The CDR3 DNA is TGCGCCAGCAGCTTGGTCACCGAGGGAGATACGCAGTATTTT. Amino acids: CASSLVTEGDTQYF.

The chain couples TRBV16 to TRBJ2-7; 8 nucleotides line up with TRBD1. This CDR3 has 14 residues. The V gene end was trimmed by 4 bases and the J gene end by 3 bases; junction bases not matched to a gene: 5. Germline V lookup: CDR1 KGHSY, CDR2 FQNENV. The CDR3 reads CASSPGTGDYEQYF. CDR3 in DNA: TGTGCCAGCAGCCCCGGGACAGGCGACTACGAGCAGTACTTC.

The gene calls are TRBV6-6 and TRBJ2-1; TRBD1 agrees at 8 bases. Germline CDR1 is MNHNY and CDR2 is SVGAGI (reference sequence). Unmatched junction bases numbered 6, after V lost 5 bases and J lost 3 bases. This CDR3 is 15 amino acids long. The CDR3 reads CASSRGTGHYNEQFF. The CDR3 coding sequence is TGTGCCAGCAGTAGAGGGACAGGCCACTACAATGAGCAGTTCTTC.

J is TRBJ1-4 and V is TRBV7-6, with 7 bases lining up with TRBD1. With 2 bases clipped from V and 4 bases from J, the junction kept 7 bases outside the gene matches. Germline V gene data show CDR1 as SGHVS and CDR2 as FNYEAQ. The CDR3 runs 16 residues. Here the CDR3 DNA reads TGTGCCAGCAGCTTACGGGGACAGCCCAATAATGAAAAACTGTTTTTT. Protein: CASSLRGQPNNEKLFF.

The CDR3 DNA follows: TGTGCCATCAGGAGGGACAGATCGAACACCGGGGAGCTGTTTTTT. Its translation is CAIRRDRSNTGELFF. The gene calls are TRBV10-3 and TRBJ2-2; 7 nucleotides align to TRBD1. The CDR3 length is 15 residues. V gave up 6 bases and J gave up 0 bases; unmatched junction bases: 4. Germline CDR1 is ENHRY and CDR2 is SYGVKD.

CDR3 region: CAIPREGGSRSGGRNEQFF. CDR3 DNA: TGTGCCATCCCCCGGGAGGGAGGCTCCCGGAGCGGGGGTCGGAATGAGCAGTTCTTC. The chain recombines TRBV10-3 with TRBJ2-1, with TRBD2 matching 8 bases. Germline CDR1 reads ENHRY; CDR2 reads SYGVKD. V gave up 8 bases and J gave up 7 bases; unmatched junction bases: 25. The CDR3 has 19 residues.

J is TRBJ1-5 and V is TRBV19, with TRBD1 identical over 7 bases. Germline values: CDR1 LNHDA, CDR2 SQIVND (reference sequence). The CDR3 extends over 16 amino acids. V shed 6 bases, J shed 2 bases, and the junction held 10 bases outside the gene matches. Written as DNA, the CDR3 is TGTGCCAGTAGAAAGGGAGACAGGGTAGGCAATCAGCCCCAGCATTTT. This sequence encodes CASRKGDRVGNQPQHF.

The chain uses TRBV5-1 and TRBJ2-2, with 11 bases that match TRBD2. V was clipped by 1 base and J by 1 base; unmatched bases: 9. The V gene's germline CDR1 is SGHRS and CDR2 YFSETQ. The CDR3 totals 19 residues. This chain's CDR3 is CASSLRGLAGRGNTGELFF. CDR3 sequence (DNA): TGCGCCAGCAGCTTGAGAGGACTAGCGGGCCGGGGGAACACCGGGGAGCTGTTTTTT.

The chain joins TRBV29-1 to TRBJ2-1; D may be TRBD2 (5 bases). The CDR3 has 12 residues. Per germline, CDR1 SQVTM and CDR2 ANQGSEA. V was clipped by 4 bases and J by 3 bases, with 7 bases between them. CDR3 DNA: TGCAGCGTTGGCCGGGGCTACAATGAGCAGTTCTTC. This sequence encodes CSVGRGYNEQFF.

The chain couples TRBV28 to TRBJ1-6; D not certain. The ends were cut back, 5 bases at V and 7 bases at J, with 18 bases in the middle. Germline-derived CDR1 and CDR2 are MDHEN and SYDVKM. The CDR3 length is 16 residues. In nucleotides, the CDR3 is TGTGCCAGCAGTCCCCTCGGGGAGGGTCTGAATTCACCCCTCCACTTT. Translation: CASSPLGEGLNSPLHF.

The rearrangement joins TRBV19 to TRBJ1-1, with D maybe TRBD1 (5 bases). CDR1 and CDR2 from the germline V gene are LNHDA and SQIVND (reference sequence). The CDR3 consists of 14 residues. V dropped 5 bases and J dropped 4 bases, with 14 bases sitting between them. The CDR3 spells CASSWDLGGTEAFF. CDR3 sequence (DNA): TGTGCCAGTAGTTGGGACTTAGGAGGCACTGAAGCTTTCTTT.

The rearrangement uses TRBV11-1 and TRBJ1-2; D remains ambiguous. Germline loops: CDR1 SGHAT, CDR2 FQDESV (reference sequence). Trimming took 5 bases from V and 1 from J, leaving 5 bases between them. The CDR3 is 12 amino acids. The CDR3 nucleotides read TGTGCCAGCAGCCAGGTTAACTATGGCTACACCTTC. This translates into CASSQVNYGYTF. The full variable domain, with the rest looked up from reference TRBV11-1 and TRBJ1-2, is EAEVAQSPRYKITEKSQAVAFWCDPISGHATLYWYRQILGQGPELLVQFQDESVVDDSQLPKDRFSAERLKGVDSTLKIQPAELGDSAMYLCASSQVNYGYTFGSGTRLTVV.

The chain uses TRBV19 and TRBJ1-5; D perhaps matches TRBD1 (6 bases). Per the germline V gene, CDR1 is LNHDA and CDR2 is SQIVND (reference sequence). This CDR3 comprises 15 residues. V was clipped by 7 bases and J by 2 bases, with 15 bases between them. CDR3 sequence (DNA): TGTGCCAGTACCGCACTGTCAGGGGGCAATCAGCCCCAGCATTTT. Its translation is CASTALSGGNQPQHF. Filled out from reference TRBV19 and TRBJ1-5, the complete variable domain reads DGGITQSPKYLFRKEGQNVTLSCEQNLNHDAMYWYRQDPGQGLRLIYYSQIVNDFQKGDIAEGYSVSREKKESFPLTVTSAQKNPTAFYLCASTALSGGNQPQHFGDGTRLSIL.

The rearrangement joins TRBV12-3 or TRBV12-4 to TRBJ2-7; TRBD2 might be the D (5 bases). The CDR3 runs to 13 residues. V was clipped by 9 bases and J by 0 bases, with 12 bases between them. CDR3 region: CASSPGDSYEQYF. In DNA, the CDR3 is TGTGCCAGTAGCCCCGGGGACTCCTACGAGCAGTACTTC.

The rearrangement links TRBV30 to TRBJ1-2; 7 nucleotides line up with TRBD1. Germline CDR1 GTSNPN, CDR2 SVGIG (reference sequence). This CDR3 region has 15 residues. Germline trimming cut 4 bases from V and 8 bases from J; bases unmatched to any gene: 16. Here the CDR3 reads CAWIIHRGGRGGYTF. CDR3 nucleotide sequence: TGTGCCTGGATCATACACAGGGGAGGAAGGGGCGGCTACACCTTC.

V gene TRBV2 combines with J gene TRBJ2-1; TRBD1 matches at 8 bases. The CDR3 loop spans 14 amino acids. Trimming cost V 7 bases and J 3 bases; bases outside gene matches: 5. Germline loops: CDR1 SNHLY, CDR2 FYNNEI. Here the CDR3 reads CASTFDRGYNEQFF. In DNA, the CDR3 is TGTGCCAGCACCTTCGACAGGGGCTACAATGAGCAGTTCTTC.

The chain links TRBV7-2 to TRBJ1-1; D remains ambiguous. Deletions cut 5 bases from V and 4 bases from J, with 20 bases between. The CDR3 runs to 16 residues. Germline V gene data show CDR1 as SGHTA and CDR2 as FQGNSA. The CDR3 DNA follows: TGTGCCAGCAGCACTCAAACCGGGATACCAAGCACTGAAGCTTTCTTT. It is translated as CASSTQTGIPSTEAFF.

This chain uses TRBV7-3 with TRBJ2-3; TRBD2 agrees at 9 bases. The V segment lost 5 bases and the J segment 4 bases; nucleotides outside the gene matches: 7. The CDR3 runs to 15 residues. Per germline, CDR1 SGHTA and CDR2 FQGTGA. In DNA form, the CDR3 reads TGTGCCAGCAGCCCACGGCTAGCGGGATCAGATACGCAGTATTTT. It codes for CASSPRLAGSDTQYF.

This sequence joins TRBV11-2 and TRBJ2-1; 12 bases align to TRBD1. CDR1 and CDR2 from the germline V gene are SGHAT and FQNNGV. V lost 1 base and J lost 0; bases outside the gene matches: 7. This CDR3 has 19 amino acids. The CDR3 is CASSLGGTGGQGSYNEQFF. The CDR3 DNA reads as TGTGCCAGCAGCTTAGGCGGGACAGGGGGCCAGGGCTCCTACAATGAGCAGTTCTTC.